This TCR beta chain was identified during a study of T cells in localized non-small cell lung cancer. Profiled with immunoSEQ multiplex PCR; TCRdb holds only in-frame clones, not every one. The sample contains roughly 21,000 clones, roughly 87% of which appear only once. Of note for this clone: Its antigen is not known.

Study conclusions and caveats: Turning up in adjacent lung were a median roughly 50 of the top 100 tumor clones. It remains possible that heterogeneity exists, since only one tumor region was sequenced. Uninvolved adjacent lung had the highest recorded T cell clonality, with tumor below it. Longer overall survival accompanied higher blood T cell density.

CDR1 is SQVTM, CDR2 ANQGSEA, per germline. V dropped 5 bases and J dropped 4; count of bases not matched to a gene: 10. The CDR3 extends over 15 amino acids. This specimen consisted of peripheral blood mononuclear cells, obtained before any cancer treatment. V usage is TRBV29-1 and J usage is TRBJ2-5; 10 bases are shared with TRBD1. The sequence came from a male donor at least 60 years old with stage II lung adenocarcinoma. This CDR3 reads CSVRGGTGEIETQYF. CDR3 sequence (DNA): TGCAGCGTTCGCGGGGGGACAGGGGAGATAGAGACCCAGTACTTC.